The subject of this entry is one T cell receptor beta chain. Germline assignment: CDR1 SGHTS and CDR2 YDEGEE. Trimming took 3 bases from V and 4 from J, leaving 13 bases between them. This CDR3 contains 14 residues. Under the authors' procedure: Counts of nucleated cells, estimated from reference gene primer amplification, were obtained. Measured with immunoSEQ multiplex PCR; TCRdb has only the in-frame clones, and not every one. V, J and clone size derive from that table, while D and trimming were established from the DNA sequence. The sample shows approximately 220,000 clones, approximately 90% of them seen only once. Cohorts were based on clinical histories the participants reported. This sample was taken from a study of blood T cell repertoires in COVID-19.

The chain employs TRBV5-8 and TRBJ1-1; possible D gene TRBD1, 5 bases. Sequenced: PBMCs or T cells enriched from blood (not recorded which). The receptor comes from a woman between 25 and 40 years old with acute COVID-19. The CDR3 region has the DNA TGTGCCAGCAGCTCGGAAAGGGGATGCACTGAAGCTTTCTTT. The encoded protein is CASSSERGCTEAFF.